This is a list of T cell receptor beta chains from one sample in a study of blood T cell repertoires in COVID-19. Profiling relied on immunoSEQ multiplex PCR, and the TCRdb table lists in-frame clones only, not all of them. The sample lists 180,000 or so clones; approximately 86% were seen once. Sequencing input: peripheral blood. The receptors stem from a woman aged 50 to 65 with acute or convalescent COVID-19. Both conserved end residues are part of each CDR3. The order of the fields is J gene, D gene, clone size, V gene, CDR3 protein, CDR3 DNA. D genes are given only for firm matches. Where a row states a size, it is once, few, many or the class of an expanded clone; other rows omit it.

TRBJ1-6	NA	NA	TRBV7-9	CASGLTGYNSPLHF	TGTGCCAGCGGCCTTACAGGTTATAATTCACCCCTCCACTTT
TRBJ2-1	NA	NA	TRBV10-3	CAINRGSTSYNEQFF	TGTGCCATCAACCGTGGCTCGACATCCTACAATGAGCAGTTCTTC
TRBJ1-5	TRBD1	NA	TRBV19	CASRTGQSFNQPQHF	TGTGCCAGTAGGACGGGACAGTCATTCAATCAGCCCCAGCATTTT
TRBJ1-1	TRBD1	few	TRBV19	CASSMTGRGLFTEAFF	TGTGCCAGTAGTATGACTGGCAGGGGGCTATTCACTGAAGCTTTCTTT
TRBJ2-2	TRBD2	NA	TRBV2	CAKSTGLAGVGTGELFF	TGTGCCAAATCGACGGGACTAGCGGGAGTCGGCACCGGGGAGCTGTTTTTT
TRBJ2-1	NA	NA	TRBV18	CASSGSYNEQFF	TGTGCCAGCTCAGGCAGCTACAATGAGCAGTTCTTC
TRBJ2-1	NA	NA	TRBV14	CASRPRIGGEQFF	TGTGCCAGCAGGCCCAGGATCGGGGGTGAGCAGTTCTTC
TRBJ1-5	TRBD1	NA	TRBV19	CASSMPDRVGNQPQHF	TGTGCCAGTAGTATGCCTGACAGGGTTGGCAATCAGCCCCAGCATTTT
TRBJ1-2	TRBD1	NA	TRBV30	CAGDRPYGYTF	TGTGCCGGGGACAGGCCCTATGGCTACACCTTC
TRBJ2-4	TRBD2	NA	TRBV15	CATGAGGSAKNIQYF	TGTGCCACAGGAGCCGGCGGGAGTGCCAAAAACATTCAGTACTTC
TRBJ1-5	TRBD1	NA	TRBV7-8	CASSARDRDQPQHF	TGTGCCAGCAGCGCCCGGGACAGGGATCAGCCCCAGCATTTT
TRBJ2-5	TRBD2	NA	TRBV28	CASSPVSGGGETQYF	TGTGCCAGCAGTCCCGTTAGCGGGGGTGGGGAGACCCAGTACTTC
TRBJ1-5	TRBD1	once	TRBV30	CAWGQGDQPQHF	TGTGCCTGGGGGCAGGGGGATCAGCCCCAGCATTTT
TRBJ2-3	TRBD2	NA	TRBV6-4	CASSTSGGGTDTQYF	TGTGCCAGCAGTACAAGCGGGGGGGGCACAGATACGCAGTATTTT
TRBJ2-5	NA	NA	TRBV7-9	CASSLTTQETQYF	TGTGCCAGCAGCTTAACTACCCAAGAGACCCAGTACTTC